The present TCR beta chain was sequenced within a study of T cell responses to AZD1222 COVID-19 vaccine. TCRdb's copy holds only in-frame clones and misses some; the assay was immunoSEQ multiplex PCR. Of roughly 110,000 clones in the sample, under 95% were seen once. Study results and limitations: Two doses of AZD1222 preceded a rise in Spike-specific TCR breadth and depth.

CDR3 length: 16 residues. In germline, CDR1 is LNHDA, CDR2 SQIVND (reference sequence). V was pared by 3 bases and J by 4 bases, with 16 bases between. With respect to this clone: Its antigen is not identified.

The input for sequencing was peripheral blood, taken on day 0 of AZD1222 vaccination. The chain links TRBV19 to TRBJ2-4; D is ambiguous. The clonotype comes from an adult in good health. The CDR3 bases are TGTGCCAGTAGTATGTTATTATCGGTGGAAAAAAACATTCAGTACTTC. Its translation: CASSMLLSVEKNIQYF.